A selection of T cell receptor beta chains follows, all from one sample in a study of regulatory T cells in long-lasting Graves disease. TCRdb itself ran the multiplex PCR reads through MiXCR, one entry per CDR3 protein. The profile covers hundreds of thousands of distinct CDR3 sequences, with around a fifth appearing a single time and less than 9% taken by the ten largest. The sequencing used peripheral blood mononuclear cells (PBMCs), collected when the disease was refractory, from a patient treated with antithyroid drugs. The receptors originated from a female donor with Graves disease. Both conserved end residues are part of each CDR3. A D gene is named only where the DNA matches it firmly. Some rows mark clone size as missing; the rest say once, few, many or name a class of expanded clone.

abundance | j_gene | d_gene | v_gene | CDR3aa | CDR3nt
many | TRBJ1-2 | NA | TRBV6-5 | CASSYSGPYGYTF | TGTGCCAGCAGTTACTCAGGACCCTATGGCTACACCTTC
many | TRBJ1-1 | NA | TRBV2 | CASSDEALNTEAFF | TGTGCCAGCAGTGACGAAGCTTTGAACACTGAAGCTTTCTTT
NA | TRBJ2-2 | NA | TRBV5-1 | CASSLGHLNTGELFF | TGCGCCAGCAGCTTGGGGCACCTAAACACCGGGGAGCTGTTTTTT
NA | TRBJ2-1 | TRBD2 | TRBV5-1 | CASSYLSGSSSYNEQFF | TGCGCCAGCAGCTATCTTAGCGGGTCTAGCTCCTACAATGAGCAGTTCTTC
NA | TRBJ1-1 | NA | TRBV6-1 | CATLGTLLEAFF | TGTGCCACCCTGGGAACCTTACTTGAAGCTTTCTTT
NA | TRBJ2-2 | NA | TRBV28 | CASSLRALAKNTGELFF | TGTGCCAGCAGTTTAAGGGCGCTAGCGAAGAACACCGGGGAGCTGTTTTTT
NA | TRBJ1-2 | NA | TRBV12-3/TRBV12-4 | CASSLKGTEGYTF | TGTGCCAGCAGTTTAAAGGGAACGGAAGGCTACACCTTC
few | TRBJ2-2 | TRBD1 | TRBV18 | CASSQGQGYTGELFF | TGTGCCAGCTCTCAAGGACAGGGGTACACCGGGGAGCTGTTTTTT
many | TRBJ1-1 | NA | TRBV28 | CASSFGRSRAFF | TGTGCCAGCAGTTTTGGCAGGAGTAGAGCTTTCTTT
NA | TRBJ2-5 | TRBD1 | TRBV11-2 | CASSREGQGSETQYF | TGTGCCAGCAGCCGCGAGGGACAGGGTTCGGAGACCCAGTACTTC
NA | TRBJ1-4 | TRBD1 | TRBV30 | CAWSVPRQGLEKLFF | TGTGCCTGGAGTGTACCCAGACAGGGTCTCGAAAAACTGTTTTTT
many | TRBJ2-7 | NA | TRBV28 | CASSQRKQYF | TGTGCCAGCAGTCAGCGAAAGCAGTACTTC
many | TRBJ1-5 | NA | TRBV28 | CASSPPGTLHQPQHF | TGTGCCAGCAGTCCCCCCGGGACGCTACATCAGCCCCAGCATTTT
many | TRBJ2-2 | TRBD2 | TRBV29-1 | CSVAREYTGELFF | TGCAGCGTTGCGCGGGAGTACACCGGGGAGCTGTTTTTT
many | TRBJ1-1 | NA | TRBV20-1 | CSATLRGEAAFF | TGCAGTGCTACCCTCCGGGGAGAAGCTGCTTTCTTT
many | TRBJ2-7 | NA | TRBV12-3/TRBV12-4 | CASSLAGARYEQYF | TGTGCCAGCAGTTTAGCGGGGGCGCGCTACGAGCAGTACTTC
many | TRBJ2-2 | NA | TRBV28 | CASRNPVQGSNTGELFF | TGTGCCAGCAGAAACCCGGTACAGGGCTCGAACACCGGGGAGCTGTTTTTT
many | TRBJ1-1 | NA | TRBV2 | CASSETARLNTEAFF | TGTGCCAGCAGTGAAACGGCCAGGCTGAACACTGAAGCTTTCTTT
few | TRBJ1-3 | NA | TRBV7-2 | CASSPHDGHSGNTIYF | TGTGCCAGCAGCCCGCACGACGGACACTCTGGAAACACCATATATTTT
many | TRBJ1-2 | NA | TRBV28 | CASASAGVNYGYTF | TGTGCCAGCGCCTCGGCGGGGGTTAACTATGGCTACACCTTC
NA | TRBJ1-1 | TRBD1 | TRBV7-9 | CASSFSGTARHEAFF | TGTGCCAGCAGCTTCTCCGGGACAGCGAGACATGAAGCTTTCTTT
few | TRBJ2-7 | TRBD1 | TRBV12-3/TRBV12-4 | CASSYPGQGNEQYF | TGTGCCAGCAGTTACCCGGGACAGGGGAACGAGCAGTACTTC
many | TRBJ2-2 | TRBD2 | TRBV28 | CASSPGDYQAGELFF | TGTGCCAGCAGTCCCGGGGACTACCAGGCCGGGGAGCTGTTTTTT
NA | TRBJ2-7 | NA | TRBV30 | CAWSVTGYEQYF | TGTGCCTGGAGTGTAACAGGCTACGAGCAGTACTTC
many | TRBJ2-7 | NA | TRBV5-1 | CASSLVWRVEQYF | TGCGCCAGCAGCTTGGTGTGGAGGGTAGAGCAGTACTTC
many | TRBJ1-5 | TRBD1 | TRBV29-1 | CSVRQGMGQPQHF | TGCAGCGTAAGACAGGGGATGGGTCAGCCCCAGCATTTT
few | TRBJ1-2 | TRBD1 | TRBV27 | CASRRNRGQGYSYGYTF | TGTGCCAGCAGACGAAACAGGGGGCAGGGGTATAGCTATGGCTACACCTTC
NA | TRBJ2-5 | NA | TRBV27 | CASSLLGAQETQYF | TGTGCCAGCAGTTTGTTGGGGGCCCAAGAGACCCAGTACTTC
few | TRBJ2-2 | TRBD2 | TRBV7-2 | CASSGTSGISGELFF | TGTGCCAGCAGCGGGACTAGCGGGATTTCCGGGGAGCTGTTTTTT
NA | TRBJ1-1 | TRBD1 | TRBV25-1 | CASSASQGQGSTEAFF | TGTGCCAGCAGTGCCAGCCAAGGACAGGGGAGCACTGAAGCTTTCTTT